These T cell receptor beta chains were read from a single sample in a study of T cells in Graves' hyperthyroidism and ophthalmopathy. TCRdb itself ran the multiplex PCR reads through MiXCR, one entry per CDR3 protein. The sample contains 300,000 to 400,000 distinct CDR3 sequences, around 14% of which appear only once. The sequenced sample consisted of blood. The receptors originated from a woman aged 55-69 years with Graves' hyperthyroidism. Both conserved end residues are part of each CDR3. D genes are given only for firm matches. Only some rows state a clone size, as once, few, many or a class for expanded clones.

V	J	size	length	D	CDR3	DNA
TRBV6-8	TRBJ1-1	many	14	TRBD1	CASSWGQVNTEAFF	TGTGCCAGCAGCTGGGGACAGGTGAACACTGAAGCTTTCTTT
TRBV7-3	TRBJ2-3	NA	17	TRBD2	CASSQGLAGGSTDTQYF	TGTGCCAGCAGCCAGGGACTAGCGGGAGGTAGCACAGATACGCAGTATTTT
TRBV11-3	TRBJ2-2	many	15	NA	CASSAGGRYTGELFF	TGTGCCAGCAGCGCGGGCGGTCGGTACACCGGGGAGCTGTTTTTT
TRBV4-1	TRBJ1-1	NA	16	NA	CAGSQNRGSLNTEAFF	TGCGCCGGCAGCCAAAACCGGGGCAGCCTAAACACTGAAGCTTTCTTT
TRBV27	TRBJ1-1	many	15	NA	CASSLLARGNTEAFF	TGTGCCAGCAGTTTATTGGCCCGGGGGAACACTGAAGCTTTCTTT
TRBV12-3/TRBV12-4	TRBJ2-1	many	16	NA	CASSSPERRAYNEQFF	TGTGCCAGCAGTTCCCCTGAGCGGAGGGCCTACAATGAGCAGTTCTTC
TRBV4-1	TRBJ2-5	NA	15	TRBD2	CASSLSGLAYETQYF	TGCGCCAGCAGCCTCTCGGGACTAGCGTACGAGACCCAGTACTTC
TRBV28	TRBJ2-7	many	14	NA	CASSSAFNPYEQYF	TGTGCCAGCAGTTCGGCGTTCAACCCCTACGAGCAGTACTTC
TRBV18	TRBJ2-2	many	13	NA	CASSPRNTGELFF	TGTGCCAGCTCACCGAGGAACACCGGGGAGCTGTTTTTT
TRBV30	TRBJ1-4	many	14	NA	CAWSVSGVNEKLFF	TGTGCCTGGAGTGTTTCTGGAGTTAATGAAAAACTGTTTTTT
TRBV12-3/TRBV12-4	TRBJ1-6	few	14	NA	CASSLQVPGSPLHF	TGTGCCAGCAGTTTACAGGTCCCAGGTTCACCCCTCCACTTT
TRBV28	TRBJ2-7	many	14	NA	CASSADRNSYEQYF	TGTGCCAGCAGTGCCGACAGAAACTCCTACGAGCAGTACTTC
TRBV18	TRBJ2-7	many	17	TRBD2	CASSPPTSGKYSYEQYF	TGTGCCAGCTCACCACCGACTAGCGGGAAATACTCCTACGAGCAGTACTTC
TRBV5-4	TRBJ2-5	many	15	NA	CASSLEAGEGETQYF	TGTGCCAGCAGCTTGGAAGCCGGAGAGGGGGAGACCCAGTACTTC
TRBV7-9	TRBJ2-1	many	14	NA	CASSLDGTYNEQFF	TGTGCCAGCAGCTTAGACGGAACCTACAATGAGCAGTTCTTC
TRBV7-9	TRBJ2-5	NA	20	TRBD2	CASSSPSLHSTSAPRQTQYF	TGTGCCAGCAGCTCACCTAGCCTACATTCGACTAGCGCACCCAGACAGACCCAGTACTTC
TRBV20-1	TRBJ2-7	many	15	TRBD2	CSARDQRLALGEQYF	TGCAGTGCTAGAGACCAAAGACTAGCCCTCGGTGAGCAGTACTTC
TRBV5-1	TRBJ2-5	few	16	TRBD2	CASSLAQGGRDETQYF	TGCGCCAGCAGCTTGGCCCAGGGCGGGAGAGACGAGACCCAGTACTTC
TRBV24-1	TRBJ1-2	once	14	TRBD1	CATSDYRGNYGYTF	TGTGCCACCAGTGATTACAGGGGGAACTATGGCTACACCTTC
TRBV19	TRBJ2-1	NA	14	NA	CASGRDGREETQFF	TGTGCCAGTGGAAGGGACGGACGAGAAGAGACCCAGTTCTTC
TRBV6-5	TRBJ2-3	few	13	NA	CASSYGRTDTQYF	TGTGCCAGCAGTTACGGGAGGACAGATACGCAGTATTTT
TRBV7-3	TRBJ2-3	NA	13	NA	CASSQVRSDTQYF	TGCGCCAGCAGCCAAGTTCGCTCAGATACGCAGTATTTT
TRBV6-5	TRBJ2-3	few	16	TRBD2	CASSLAVAGGPDTQYF	TGTGCCAGCAGTTTAGCTGTAGCGGGGGGTCCAGATACGCAGTATTTT
TRBV7-2	TRBJ2-5	many	14	NA	CASFNRGGQETQYF	TGTGCCAGCTTTAACAGGGGAGGCCAAGAGACCCAGTACTTC
TRBV6-1	TRBJ2-5	few	14	TRBD2	CASSKRGEKETQYF	TGTGCCAGCAGCAAGCGGGGGGAGAAGGAGACCCAGTACTTC
TRBV27	TRBJ1-1	many	15	NA	CASSSPPWMNTEAFF	TGTGCCAGCAGCAGCCCGCCCTGGATGAACACTGAAGCTTTCTTT
TRBV7-8	TRBJ2-2	many	14	NA	CASSSLENTGELFF	TGTGCCAGCAGCTCACTCGAGAACACCGGGGAGCTGTTTTTT
TRBV24-1	TRBJ2-3	few	16	TRBD2	CATSELAGVTTDTQYF	TGTGCCACCAGTGAACTAGCGGGAGTAACCACAGATACGCAGTATTTT
TRBV15	TRBJ1-2	few	16	TRBD1	CATSRDRGRGGYGYTF	TGTGCCACCAGCAGAGATCGGGGCAGGGGGGGCTATGGCTACACCTTC
TRBV12-3/TRBV12-4	TRBJ2-5	many	15	NA	CASSLGRLFIETQYF	TGTGCCAGCAGTTTAGGACGCCTGTTCATAGAGACCCAGTACTTC
TRBV20-1	TRBJ1-1	NA	13	NA	CSAYSAAGTEAFF	TGCAGTGCCTATAGCGCGGCCGGCACTGAAGCTTTCTTT
TRBV7-3	TRBJ2-2	many	16	NA	CASSLNGGQVTGELFF	TGTGCCAGCAGCTTAAACGGGGGGCAGGTCACCGGGGAGCTGTTTTTT
TRBV19	TRBJ2-1	few	13	NA	CASSIYPNNEQFF	TGTGCCAGTAGTATTTACCCCAACAATGAGCAGTTCTTC
TRBV5-1	TRBJ2-7	many	14	NA	CASSSDGTTYEQYF	TGCGCCAGCAGCTCGGACGGGACGACCTACGAGCAGTACTTC
TRBV5-1	TRBJ2-1	many	12	NA	CASSLGGDEQFF	TGTGCCAGCAGCTTAGGGGGGGATGAGCAGTTCTTC
TRBV2	TRBJ2-7	many	14	TRBD1	CASRGQAPVLGQYF	TGTGCCAGCAGGGGACAGGCCCCGGTGTTGGGGCAGTACTTC
TRBV12-3/TRBV12-4	TRBJ1-2	NA	15	TRBD1	CASSETGGNNYGYTF	TGTGCCAGCAGTGAGACAGGGGGCAATAACTATGGCTACACCTTC
TRBV7-2	TRBJ2-1	many	14	NA	CALRREYNFNEQFF	TGTGCCCTTAGGAGGGAGTATAATTTCAATGAGCAGTTCTTC
TRBV7-9	TRBJ2-1	many	15	TRBD2	CASSQSGSRINEQFF	TGTGCCAGCAGCCAAAGCGGGAGTAGGATAAATGAGCAGTTCTTC
TRBV7-9	TRBJ2-2	NA	16	NA	CASSLRAGQNTGELFF	TGTGCCAGCAGCTTAAGAGCGGGACAGAACACCGGGGAGCTGTTTTTT
TRBV27	TRBJ2-7	many	14	NA	CASSLRGRSYEQYF	TGTGCCAGCAGCTTACGGGGGAGATCCTACGAGCAGTACTTC